One T cell receptor beta chain is described in this entry. This sample was included in a study of blood T cell repertoires in COVID-19. As for the study in general: Sample material is recorded as cDNA or gDNA derived from T cells, B-cell-depleted T cells, or PBMCs.

Authors' analysis steps: Estimates of nucleated cell counts were drawn from the amplification of reference gene primers. Only in-frame clones appear in the TCRdb table, and some are missing; sequencing was by immunoSEQ multiplex PCR. The D gene and trimming were derived from the DNA, and the V and J assignments and clone size from that table. The sample has under 200,000 clones, about 86% seen once. Germline loops: CDR1 SGHTS, CDR2 YDEGEE. The length of the CDR3 is 17 residues. V was clipped by 1 base and J by 4 bases, with 17 bases between them. The chain uses TRBV5-8 and TRBJ1-4, with a possible D match to TRBD1 (6 bases). Sequenced sample: peripheral blood. This TCR was sampled from a woman of 80 years or more in a cohort sampled during active or convalescent COVID-19. Here the CDR3 reads CASSLLGRTDINEKLFF. CDR3 sequence (DNA): TGTGCCAGCAGCTTGTTGGGCAGGACAGATATTAATGAAAAACTGTTTTTT. The whole variable domain, filled in from reference TRBV5-8 and TRBJ1-4, reads EAGVTQSPTHLIKTRGQQATLRCSPISGHTSVYWYQQALGLGLQFLLWYDEGEERNRGNFPPRFSGRQFPNYSSELNVNALELEDSALYLCASSLLGRTDINEKLFFGSGTQLSVL.